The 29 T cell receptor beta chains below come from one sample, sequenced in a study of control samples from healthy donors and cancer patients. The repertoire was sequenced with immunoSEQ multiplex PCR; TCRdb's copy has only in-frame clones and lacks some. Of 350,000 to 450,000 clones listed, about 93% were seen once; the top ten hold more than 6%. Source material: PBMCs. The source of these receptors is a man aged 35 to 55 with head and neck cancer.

CDR3 amino acids: CASSSRTPQPQHF. The CDR3 DNA follows: TGTGCCAGCAGTTCAAGGACGCCTCAGCCCCAGCATTTT. The V and J genes are TRBV6-2 or TRBV6-3 and TRBJ1-5; no clear D gene. With 4 bases removed from V and 6 bases from J, the gap between germline ends came to 10 bases. CDR1 and CDR2 (germline): MNHEY, SVGEGT. This CDR3 is 13 amino acids long.

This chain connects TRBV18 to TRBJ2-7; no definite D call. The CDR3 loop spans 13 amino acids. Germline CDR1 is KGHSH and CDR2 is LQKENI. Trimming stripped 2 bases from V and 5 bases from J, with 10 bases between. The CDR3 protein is CASSPGSMNEQYF. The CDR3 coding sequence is TGTGCCAGCTCACCAGGGTCCATGAACGAGCAGTACTTC.

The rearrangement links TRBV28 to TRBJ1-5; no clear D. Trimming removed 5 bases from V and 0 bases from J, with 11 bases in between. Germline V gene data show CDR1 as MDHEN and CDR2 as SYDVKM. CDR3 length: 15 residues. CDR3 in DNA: TGTGCCAGCAGTCCCGGCCGGACTAGCAATCAGCCCCAGCATTTT. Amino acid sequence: CASSPGRTSNQPQHF.

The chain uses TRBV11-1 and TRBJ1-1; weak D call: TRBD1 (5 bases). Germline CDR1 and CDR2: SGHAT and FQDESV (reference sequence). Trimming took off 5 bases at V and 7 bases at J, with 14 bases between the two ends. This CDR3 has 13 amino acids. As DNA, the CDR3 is TGTGCCAGCAGCCGAGACAGATACAATGAAGCTTTCTTT. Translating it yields CASSRDRYNEAFF.

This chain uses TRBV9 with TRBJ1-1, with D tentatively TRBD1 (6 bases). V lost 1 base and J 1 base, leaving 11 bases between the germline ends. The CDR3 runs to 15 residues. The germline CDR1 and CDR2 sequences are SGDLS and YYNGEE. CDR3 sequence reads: CASSVSTGPNTEAFF. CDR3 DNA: TGTGCCAGCAGCGTATCAACAGGGCCGAACACTGAAGCTTTCTTT. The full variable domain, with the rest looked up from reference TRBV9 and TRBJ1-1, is DSGVTQTPKHLITATGQRVTLRCSPRSGDLSVYWYQQSLDQGLQFLIQYYNGEERAKGNILERFSAQQFPDLHSELNLSSLELGDSALYFCASSVSTGPNTEAFFGQGTRLTVV.

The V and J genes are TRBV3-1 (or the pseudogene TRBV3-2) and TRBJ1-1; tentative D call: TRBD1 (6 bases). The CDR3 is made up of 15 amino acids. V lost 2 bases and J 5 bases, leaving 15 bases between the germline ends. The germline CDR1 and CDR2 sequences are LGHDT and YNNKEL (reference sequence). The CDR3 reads CASSQYAGARTEAFF. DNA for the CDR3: TGTGCCAGCAGCCAATATGCAGGGGCCAGGACTGAAGCTTTCTTT.

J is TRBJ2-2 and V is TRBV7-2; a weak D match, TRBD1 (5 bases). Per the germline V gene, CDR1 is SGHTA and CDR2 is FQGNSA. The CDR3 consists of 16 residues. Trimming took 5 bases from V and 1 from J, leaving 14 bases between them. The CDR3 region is CASSNRQPGNTGELFF. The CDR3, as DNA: TGTGCCAGCAGCAACCGACAGCCCGGGAACACCGGGGAGCTGTTTTTT.

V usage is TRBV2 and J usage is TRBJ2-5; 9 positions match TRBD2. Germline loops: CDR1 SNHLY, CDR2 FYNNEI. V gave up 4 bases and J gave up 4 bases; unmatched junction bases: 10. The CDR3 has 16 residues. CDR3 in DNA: TGTGCCAGCAGTGGGGGTAGCGGGAGCAGGGTAGAGACCCAGTACTTC. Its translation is CASSGGSGSRVETQYF.

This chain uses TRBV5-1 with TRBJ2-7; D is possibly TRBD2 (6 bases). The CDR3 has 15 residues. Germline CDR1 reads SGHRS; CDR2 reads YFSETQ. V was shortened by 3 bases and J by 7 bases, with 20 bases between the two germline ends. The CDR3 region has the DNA TGCGCCAGCAGCTCCGGGACTTCGGGTGTGGGAGAGCAGTACTTC. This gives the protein CASSSGTSGVGEQYF. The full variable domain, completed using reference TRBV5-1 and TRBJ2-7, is KAGVTQTPRYLIKTRGQQVTLSCSPISGHRSVSWYQQTPGQGLQFLFEYFSETQRNKGNFPGRFSGRQFSNSRSEMNVSTLELGDSALYLCASSSGTSGVGEQYFGPGTRLTVT.

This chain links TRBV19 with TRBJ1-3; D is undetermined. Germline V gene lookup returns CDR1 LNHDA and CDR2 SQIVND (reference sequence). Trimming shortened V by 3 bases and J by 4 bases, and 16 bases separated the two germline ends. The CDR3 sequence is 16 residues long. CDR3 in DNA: TGTGCCAGTAGTATCCCGACATCTAGTTCGGGAAACACCATATATTTT. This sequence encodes CASSIPTSSSGNTIYF.

CDR3: CASSLGGPGGYTF. The CDR3 DNA follows: TGTGCCAGCAGCCTCGGGGGTCCTGGTGGCTACACCTTC. The V and J genes are TRBV7-9 and TRBJ1-2, with a possible D match to TRBD1 (5 bases). The CDR3 loop spans 13 amino acids. Germline lookup yields CDR1 SEHNR and CDR2 FQNEAQ (reference sequence). Trimming left V 5 bases short and J 7 bases short, with 14 bases between.

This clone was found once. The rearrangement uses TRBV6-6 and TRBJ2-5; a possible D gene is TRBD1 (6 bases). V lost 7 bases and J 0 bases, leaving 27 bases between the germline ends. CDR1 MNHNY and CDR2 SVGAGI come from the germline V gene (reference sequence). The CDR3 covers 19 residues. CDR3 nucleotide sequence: TGTGCCAGCACCTACGGGGCGGATCCTTTGGGGGCGTACCAAGAGACCCAGTACTTC. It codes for CASTYGADPLGAYQETQYF.

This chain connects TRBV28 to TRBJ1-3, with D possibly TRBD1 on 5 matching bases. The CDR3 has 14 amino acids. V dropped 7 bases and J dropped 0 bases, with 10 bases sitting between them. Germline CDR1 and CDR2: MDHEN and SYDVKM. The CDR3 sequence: CASKMTDSGNTIYF. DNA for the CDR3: TGTGCCAGCAAGATGACAGACTCTGGAAACACCATATATTTT.

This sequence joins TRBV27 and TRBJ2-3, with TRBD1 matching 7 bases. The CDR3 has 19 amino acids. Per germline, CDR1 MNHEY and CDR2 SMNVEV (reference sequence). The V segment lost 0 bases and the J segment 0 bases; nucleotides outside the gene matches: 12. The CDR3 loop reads CASSLSPNWGQQSTDTQYF. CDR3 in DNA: TGTGCCAGCAGTTTATCTCCGAATTGGGGACAGCAGAGCACAGATACGCAGTATTTT.

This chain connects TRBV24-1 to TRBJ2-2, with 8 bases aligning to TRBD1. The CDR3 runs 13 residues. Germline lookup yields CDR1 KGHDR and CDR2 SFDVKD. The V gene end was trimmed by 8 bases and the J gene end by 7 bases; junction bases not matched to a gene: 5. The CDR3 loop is CATNTGQGGELFF. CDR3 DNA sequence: TGTGCCACCAATACCGGACAGGGCGGGGAGCTGTTTTTT.

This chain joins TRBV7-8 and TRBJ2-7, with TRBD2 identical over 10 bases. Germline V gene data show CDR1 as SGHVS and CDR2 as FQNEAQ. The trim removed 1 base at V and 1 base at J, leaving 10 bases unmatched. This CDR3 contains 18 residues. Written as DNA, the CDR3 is TGTGCCAGCAGCTTAGGGGTTAGGGGACTAGCGCCATCCTACGAGCAGTACTTC. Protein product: CASSLGVRGLAPSYEQYF.

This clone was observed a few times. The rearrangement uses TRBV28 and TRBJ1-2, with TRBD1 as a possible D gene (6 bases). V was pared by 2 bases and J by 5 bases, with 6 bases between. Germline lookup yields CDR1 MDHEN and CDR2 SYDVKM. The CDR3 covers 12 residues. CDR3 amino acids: CASSLQGYGYTF. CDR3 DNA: TGTGCCAGCAGTTTACAGGGGTATGGCTACACCTTC.

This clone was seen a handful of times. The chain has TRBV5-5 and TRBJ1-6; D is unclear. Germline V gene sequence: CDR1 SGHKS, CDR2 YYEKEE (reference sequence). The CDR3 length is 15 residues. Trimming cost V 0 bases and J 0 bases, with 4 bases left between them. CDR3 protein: CASSLGGSYNSPLHF. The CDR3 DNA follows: TGTGCCAGCAGCTTGGGAGGCTCCTATAATTCACCCCTCCACTTT.

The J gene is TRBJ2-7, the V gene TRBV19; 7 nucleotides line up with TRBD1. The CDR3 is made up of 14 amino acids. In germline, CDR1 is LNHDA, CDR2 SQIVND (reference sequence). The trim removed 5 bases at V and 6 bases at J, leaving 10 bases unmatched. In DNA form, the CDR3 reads TGTGCCAGTAGTCTGAGACAGGGAATCTTCGAGCAGTACTTC. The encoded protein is CASSLRQGIFEQYF.

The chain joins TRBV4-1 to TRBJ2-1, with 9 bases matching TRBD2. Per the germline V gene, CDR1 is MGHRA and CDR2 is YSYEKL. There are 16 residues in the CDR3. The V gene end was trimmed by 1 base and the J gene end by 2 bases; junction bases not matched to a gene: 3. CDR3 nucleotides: TGCGCCAGCAGCCAAGGCGCGGGAGGGCCCTACAATGAGCAGTTCTTC. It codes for CASSQGAGGPYNEQFF.

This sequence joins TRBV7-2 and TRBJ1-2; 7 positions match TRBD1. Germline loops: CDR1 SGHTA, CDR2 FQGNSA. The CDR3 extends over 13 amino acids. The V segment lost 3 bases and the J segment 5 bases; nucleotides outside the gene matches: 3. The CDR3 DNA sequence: TGTGCCAGCAGCTTCGACAGGGCGTATGGCTACACCTTC. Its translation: CASSFDRAYGYTF.

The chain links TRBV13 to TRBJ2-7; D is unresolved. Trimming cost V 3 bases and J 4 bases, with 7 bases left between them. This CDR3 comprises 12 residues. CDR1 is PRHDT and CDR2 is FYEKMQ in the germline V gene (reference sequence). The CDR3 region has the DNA TGTGCCAGCAGCTTCGAAGGGTACGAGCAGTACTTC. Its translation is CASSFEGYEQYF. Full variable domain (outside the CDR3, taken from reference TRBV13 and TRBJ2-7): AAGVIQSPRHLIKEKRETATLKCYPIPRHDTVYWYQQGPGQDPQFLISFYEKMQSDKGSIPDRFSAQQFSDYHSELNMSSLELGDSALYFCASSFEGYEQYFGPGTRLTVT.

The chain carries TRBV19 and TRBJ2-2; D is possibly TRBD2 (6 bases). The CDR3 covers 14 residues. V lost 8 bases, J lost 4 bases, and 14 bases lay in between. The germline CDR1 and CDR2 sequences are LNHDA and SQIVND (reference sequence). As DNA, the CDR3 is TGTGCCAGTCGAGACGGGGGAGGCACCGGGGAGCTGTTTTTT. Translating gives CASRDGGGTGELFF.

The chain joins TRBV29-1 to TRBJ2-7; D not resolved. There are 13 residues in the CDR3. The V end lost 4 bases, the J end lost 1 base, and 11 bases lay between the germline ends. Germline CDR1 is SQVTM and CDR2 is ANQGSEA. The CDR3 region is CSVAEALSYEQYF. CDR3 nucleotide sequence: TGCAGCGTTGCCGAGGCCTTATCCTACGAGCAGTACTTC.

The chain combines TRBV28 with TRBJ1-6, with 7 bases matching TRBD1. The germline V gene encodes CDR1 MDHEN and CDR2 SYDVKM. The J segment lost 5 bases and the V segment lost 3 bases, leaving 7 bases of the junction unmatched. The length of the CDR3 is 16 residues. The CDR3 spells CASSFPRGTDNSPLHF. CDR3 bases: TGTGCCAGCAGTTTCCCTCGCGGGACAGATAATTCACCCCTCCACTTT.

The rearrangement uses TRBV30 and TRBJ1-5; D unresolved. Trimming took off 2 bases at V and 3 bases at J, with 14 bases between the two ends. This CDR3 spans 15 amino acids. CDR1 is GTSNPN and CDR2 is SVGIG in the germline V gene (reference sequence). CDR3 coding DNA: TGTGCCTGGAGTATCAATGGACCGATCAATCAGCCCCAGCATTTT. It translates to CAWSINGPINQPQHF.

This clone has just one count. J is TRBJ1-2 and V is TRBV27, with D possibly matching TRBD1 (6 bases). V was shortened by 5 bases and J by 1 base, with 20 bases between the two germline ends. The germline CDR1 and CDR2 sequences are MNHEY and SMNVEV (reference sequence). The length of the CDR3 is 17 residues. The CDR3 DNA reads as TGTGCCAGCAGTCCCTCGTCGGGGGCAGCCTTTAACTATGGCTACACCTTC. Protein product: CASSPSSGAAFNYGYTF.

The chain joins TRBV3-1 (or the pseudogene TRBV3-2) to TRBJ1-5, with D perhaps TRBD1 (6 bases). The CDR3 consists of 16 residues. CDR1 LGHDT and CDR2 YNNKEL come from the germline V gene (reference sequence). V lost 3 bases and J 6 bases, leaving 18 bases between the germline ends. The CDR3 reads CASSQDVMGGRQPQHF. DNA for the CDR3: TGTGCCAGCAGCCAGGACGTGATGGGGGGCCGTCAGCCCCAGCATTTT.

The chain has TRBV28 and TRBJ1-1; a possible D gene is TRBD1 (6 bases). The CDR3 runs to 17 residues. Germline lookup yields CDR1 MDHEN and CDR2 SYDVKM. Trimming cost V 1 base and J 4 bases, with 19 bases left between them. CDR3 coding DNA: TGTGCCAGCAGTTTATTCAGGGGTACGGGGGCCGTCACTGAAGCTTTCTTT. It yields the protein CASSLFRGTGAVTEAFF.